The next 24 T cell receptor beta chains were all read from a single sample in a study of T cell responses to AZD1222 COVID-19 vaccine. Repertoires were generated with immunoSEQ multiplex PCR, while TCRdb's copy carries only in-frame clones and drops some. This table holds about 60,000 clones, about 74% found once. Sequenced material: peripheral blood, taken 28 days after the second AZD1222 dose. All receptors derive from an adult who received the AZD1222 COVID-19 vaccine.

The chain joins TRBV5-1 to TRBJ2-3, with 10 bases fitting TRBD2. Looked up from germline, CDR1 is SGHRS and CDR2 is YFSETQ. V shed 1 base, J shed 6 bases, and the junction held 8 bases outside the gene matches. The CDR3 contains 16 residues. CDR3 region: CASSLTSGVPGDTQYF. DNA of the CDR3: TGCGCCAGCAGCTTGACTAGCGGGGTCCCTGGGGATACGCAGTATTTT.

J is TRBJ2-6 and V is TRBV5-8; unclear D gene. Germline V gene lookup returns CDR1 SGHTS and CDR2 YDEGEE. The CDR3 has 17 residues. The V gene lost 0 bases and the J gene lost 0 bases, with 10 bases spanning the gap. DNA for the CDR3: TGTGCCAGCAGCTTGGCGATGGTCAGCTCTGGGGCCAACGTCCTGACTTTC. It translates to CASSLAMVSSGANVLTF.

V usage is TRBV5-1 and J usage is TRBJ2-7; the match to TRBD1 covers 7 bases. The V and J ends lost 4 bases and 2 bases, in that order; junction bases with no gene match: 9. This CDR3 is built from 15 residues. Germline-derived CDR1 and CDR2 are SGHRS and YFSETQ. CDR3 DNA: TGCGCCAGCAGCCCTAGACAGGGATCCGCCTACGAGCAGTACTTC. It is translated as CASSPRQGSAYEQYF.

This clone occurred a few times. CDR3 nucleotide sequence: TGCGCCAGCAGCCAGGACAGGGGCGCACCCCTCCACTTT. The encoded protein is CASSQDRGAPLHF. This chain connects TRBV5-1 to TRBJ1-6; 9 bases match TRBD1. V was clipped by 4 bases and J by 11 bases; unmatched bases: 4. This CDR3 contains 13 residues. From germline, CDR1 is SGHRS and CDR2 YFSETQ.

The chain couples TRBV4-3 to TRBJ1-1, with TRBD1 matching over 8 bases. V lost 3 bases and J lost 3; bases outside the gene matches: 6. In germline, CDR1 is LGHNA, CDR2 YSLEER. This CDR3 spans 15 amino acids. CDR3 sequence (DNA): TGCGCCAGCAGCCAGGCAACGACAGGGGACACTGAAGCTTTCTTT. It is translated as CASSQATTGDTEAFF.

In DNA, the CDR3 is TGTGCCAGCAGCTTAGGGGGGGCAGCCTACGAGCAGTACTTC. It specifies CASSLGGAAYEQYF. The chain is built from TRBV7-9 and TRBJ2-7; the D gene could be TRBD1 or TRBD2 (6 bases each). CDR1 is SEHNR, CDR2 FQNEAQ, per germline (reference sequence). Trimming pared 1 base from V and 2 bases from J, leaving 9 bases between. The CDR3 sequence is 14 residues long. Using reference TRBV7-9 and TRBJ2-7 for the parts outside the CDR3, the full variable domain is DTGVSQNPRHKITKRGQNVTFRCDPISEHNRLYWYRQTLGQGPEFLTYFQNEAQLEKSRLLSDRFSAERPKGSFSTLEIQRTEQGDSAMYLCASSLGGAAYEQYFGPGTRLTVT.

The V gene is TRBV7-2, the J gene TRBJ1-2; D ambiguous. The CDR3 runs to 14 residues. V gave up 1 base and J gave up 4 bases, with 10 bases separating them. Germline V gene data show CDR1 as SGHTA and CDR2 as FQGNSA. CDR3 coding DNA: TGTGCCAGCAGCTTAGACATAGTTGGCTATGGCTACACCTTC. Its protein product is CASSLDIVGYGYTF.

V is TRBV7-2 and J is TRBJ2-5; the match to TRBD1 covers 10 bases. CDR3 length equals 15 residues. From germline, CDR1 is SGHTA and CDR2 FQGNSA. The J segment lost 5 bases and the V segment lost 3 bases, leaving 6 bases of the junction unmatched. As DNA, the CDR3 is TGTGCCAGCAGCTTGACAGGGGGCGTCTGGGAGACCCAGTACTTC. It encodes CASSLTGGVWETQYF. Looking up the rest from reference TRBV7-2 and TRBJ2-5 gives the full variable domain: GAGVSQSPSNKVTEKGKDVELRCDPISGHTALYWYRQSLGQGLEFLIYFQGNSAPDKSGLPSDRFSAERTGGSVSTLTIQRTQQEDSAVYLCASSLTGGVWETQYFGPGTRLLVL.

The sample holds a few counts of this clone. The chain combines TRBV6-2 or TRBV6-3 with TRBJ1-5, with D tentatively TRBD1 (6 bases). The CDR3 is made up of 14 amino acids. Trimming shortened V by 4 bases and J by 5 bases, and 12 bases separated the two germline ends. Looked up from germline, CDR1 is MNHEY and CDR2 is SVGEGT. The DNA of the CDR3 is TGTGCCAGCAGTTGGGGGCTGGGGGATCAGCCCCAGCATTTT. Amino acid sequence: CASSWGLGDQPQHF.

The rearrangement links TRBV5-1 to TRBJ1-2; TRBD1 agrees at 9 bases. Germline assignment: CDR1 SGHRS and CDR2 YFSETQ. Losses at the gene ends were 5 bases for V and 8 bases for J; bases not matched to a gene: 13. This CDR3 spans 15 amino acids. CDR3 sequence (DNA): TGCGCCAGCAGTCCTCGGGGGACAGGGTCTCGCGGCTACACCTTC. As protein: CASSPRGTGSRGYTF.

This chain links TRBV7-2 with TRBJ1-3; D unresolved. The CDR3 is made up of 13 amino acids. Trimming stripped 0 bases from V and 10 bases from J, with 10 bases between. CDR1 is SGHTA, CDR2 FQGNSA, per germline. The CDR3 loop reads CASSLAIGGTIYF. The DNA for the CDR3 is TGTGCCAGCAGCTTAGCGATTGGTGGAACCATATATTTT.

J is TRBJ2-7 and V is TRBV20-1; D is unresolved. Between the trimmed V and J ends, which lost 3 bases and 0 bases, there was a span of 9 bases. CDR1 DFQATT and CDR2 SNEGSKA come from the germline V gene (reference sequence). The CDR3 loop spans 13 amino acids. DNA for the CDR3: TGCAGTGCTAGTCGAACAGCCTCCTACGAGCAGTACTTC. This translates into CSASRTASYEQYF.

This clone was seen a handful of times. J is TRBJ1-6 and V is TRBV19; maybe TRBD1 (5 bases). The CDR3 has 15 residues. Looked up from germline, CDR1 is LNHDA and CDR2 is SQIVND (reference sequence). The V gene lost 6 bases and the J gene lost 0 bases, with 9 bases spanning the gap. Here the CDR3 DNA reads TGTGCCAGTAGCTATGACAGCTCCTATAATTCACCCCTCCACTTT. Translated: CASSYDSSYNSPLHF. The full variable domain, rest sourced from reference TRBV19 and TRBJ1-6, is DGGITQSPKYLFRKEGQNVTLSCEQNLNHDAMYWYRQDPGQGLRLIYYSQIVNDFQKGDIAEGYSVSREKKESFPLTVTSAQKNPTAFYLCASSYDSSYNSPLHFGNGTRLTVT.

This clone has a handful of counts. The chain joins TRBV19 to TRBJ1-2; D ambiguous. The CDR3 length is 15 residues. Trimming pared 3 bases from V and 0 bases from J, leaving 11 bases between. CDR1 and CDR2 from the germline V gene are LNHDA and SQIVND (reference sequence). The CDR3 here is CASSIMAGTNYGYTF. The CDR3 DNA reads TGTGCCAGTAGTATTATGGCAGGAACTAACTATGGCTACACCTTC.

This clone came up a few times. The chain links TRBV12-3 or TRBV12-4 to TRBJ1-1; no firm D call. Trimming left V 7 bases short and J 3 bases short, with 9 bases between. This CDR3 is built from 12 residues. CDR3 protein: CASKARDTEAFF. DNA for the CDR3: TGTGCCAGCAAAGCACGTGACACTGAAGCTTTCTTT.

V and J are TRBV7-2 and TRBJ2-1; 12 nucleotides align to TRBD2. The germline V gene has CDR1 SGHTA and CDR2 FQGNSA. The length of the CDR3 is 16 residues. After removal of 5 bases from V and 7 bases from J, the junction contained 9 bases not matched to a gene. The DNA of the CDR3 is TGTGCCAGCAGCGCCTCTAGCGGGGGGGCAGGTAATGAGCAGTTCTTC. This translates into CASSASSGGAGNEQFF.

CDR3 loop: CASSRRTDTDTQYF. CDR3 DNA sequence: TGTGCCAGCAGCCGCCGGACAGACACAGATACGCAGTATTTT. This chain uses TRBV11-3 with TRBJ2-3; D may be TRBD1 (6 bases). V shed 5 bases and J shed 2 bases, with 11 bases lying between them. Germline V CDR1 and CDR2: SGHNT, YENEEA. The CDR3 length is 14 residues.

This clone has a handful of counts. The chain is built from TRBV5-4 and TRBJ2-1, with D possibly being TRBD1 or TRBD2 (5 bases each). Germline V gene data show CDR1 as SGHNT and CDR2 as YYREEE (reference sequence). V was cut by 7 bases and J by 9 bases, with 23 bases left in between. This CDR3 contains 15 residues. The DNA for the CDR3 is TGTGCCAGCCGGAGCTCCGGGACCCCGACGGGTGAGCAGTTCTTC. This encodes CASRSSGTPTGEQFF.

A single count supports this clone. The rearrangement links TRBV19 to TRBJ2-7; D is tentatively TRBD1 or TRBD2 (5 bases each). Germline assignment: CDR1 LNHDA and CDR2 SQIVND (reference sequence). CDR3 length: 14 amino acids. V lost 0 bases, J lost 6 bases, and 12 bases lay in between. Here the CDR3 DNA reads TGTGCCAGTAGTATAGACGGGGCCCCCCTCGAGCAGTACTTC. This codes for CASSIDGAPLEQYF.

V and J are TRBV10-3 and TRBJ1-5; D gene unclear. This CDR3 is built from 14 residues. V gave up 4 bases and J gave up 1 base, with 8 bases separating them. Germline CDR1 is ENHRY and CDR2 is SYGVKD. CDR3 loop: CAISAGLSNQPQHF. CDR3 sequence (DNA): TGTGCCATCAGTGCTGGGCTGAGCAATCAGCCCCAGCATTTT.

J is TRBJ1-4 and V is TRBV19; possible D gene TRBD1, 6 bases. CDR1 LNHDA and CDR2 SQIVND come from the germline V gene (reference sequence). Trimming removed 2 bases from V and 2 bases from J, with 15 bases in between. CDR3 length equals 17 residues. CDR3 loop: CASSIRQGRLTNEKLFF. CDR3 nucleotides: TGTGCCAGTAGTATACGGCAGGGGCGGTTGACTAATGAAAAACTGTTTTTT.

This rearrangement joins TRBV7-2 to TRBJ1-2; perhaps TRBD1 as D (6 bases). Deletions cut 2 bases from V and 3 bases from J, with 10 bases between. This CDR3 spans 14 amino acids. The germline V gene encodes CDR1 SGHTA and CDR2 FQGNSA. CDR3 protein: CASSLYREDYGYTF. The CDR3 DNA is TGTGCCAGCAGCTTATACAGGGAAGACTATGGCTACACCTTC.

This chain links TRBV19 with TRBJ1-2; D is possibly TRBD1 (5 bases). Germline V gene sequence: CDR1 LNHDA, CDR2 SQIVND (reference sequence). CDR3 length: 14 residues. V was shortened by 6 bases and J by 6 bases, with 17 bases between the two germline ends. The CDR3 sequence: CASRDTGTLNGYTF. The CDR3 DNA sequence: TGTGCCAGTAGGGATACCGGGACCCTGAATGGCTACACCTTC.

CDR3 region: CASSSSGSGGVRREQFF. The CDR3 DNA is TGTGCCAGCAGCTCCTCCGGGAGCGGGGGCGTACGACGGGAGCAGTTCTTC. V usage is TRBV7-2 and J usage is TRBJ2-1; 8 positions agree with TRBD2. The germline V gene has CDR1 SGHTA and CDR2 FQGNSA. Germline trimming cut 4 bases from V and 10 bases from J; bases unmatched to any gene: 18. The CDR3 is made up of 17 amino acids.